This passage covers 29 T cell receptor beta chains from one sample sequenced in a study of T-cell memory formation after mild COVID-19. TCRdb independently ran MiXCR on the 5' RACE reads; one entry per CDR3 protein. The sample lists about 310,000 distinct CDR3 sequences, approximately 15% occurring once. Sample: PBMCs or a T cell subset sorted from them (not recorded which). These receptors were obtained from a young man who had mild COVID-19 (a few samples of this study predate the infection). Cell type and time point are not known.

This clonotype was picked up a small number of times. V gene TRBV18 combines with J gene TRBJ2-5; D is perhaps TRBD1 (5 bases). The CDR3 consists of 15 residues. V was shortened by 2 bases and J by 0 bases, with 10 bases between the two germline ends. Per the germline V gene, CDR1 is KGHSH and CDR2 is LQKENI. This CDR3 reads CASSPRDSYQETQYF. The CDR3 coding sequence is TGTGCCAGCTCACCAAGAGACAGTTACCAAGAGACCCAGTACTTC.

This chain uses TRBV27 with TRBJ2-2; 7 nucleotides align to TRBD1. Trimming removed 2 bases from V and 7 bases from J; junction bases left unmatched: 7. The germline V gene has CDR1 MNHEY and CDR2 SMNVEV (reference sequence). The CDR3 consists of 15 residues. CDR3 loop: CASSLPPTGNGELFF. CDR3 DNA sequence: TGTGCCAGCAGTTTACCGCCGACAGGGAACGGGGAGCTGTTTTTT.

The chain uses TRBV6-5 and TRBJ2-2; no reliable D call. CDR1 MNHEY and CDR2 SVGAGI come from the germline V gene. The CDR3 loop spans 16 amino acids. With 5 bases removed from V and 4 bases from J, the gap between germline ends came to 17 bases. This CDR3 reads CASSLIGRKRTGELFF. As DNA, the CDR3 is TGTGCCAGCAGTCTCATCGGACGGAAGCGCACCGGGGAGCTGTTTTTT.

This clonotype was recorded a few times. Written as DNA, the CDR3 is TGTGCCAGCAGCCCCTACTCCCGACCTAGGGAGGAGACCCAGTACTTC. Its translation: CASSPYSRPREETQYF. The chain recombines TRBV5-4 with TRBJ2-5; maybe TRBD2 (5 bases). This CDR3 comprises 16 residues. Trimming pared 4 bases from V and 5 bases from J, leaving 21 bases between. Germline CDR1 reads SGHNT; CDR2 reads YYREEE (reference sequence).

For the CDR3, the DNA is TGTGCCAGCAGCCAAGATCGTGGATACAGACAAGAGACCCAGTACTTC. Protein product: CASSQDRGYRQETQYF. The chain carries TRBV3-1 and TRBJ2-5; D remains ambiguous. This CDR3 is 16 amino acids long. V shed 0 bases and J shed 2 bases, with 13 bases lying between them. Germline CDR1 is LGHDT and CDR2 is YNNKEL (reference sequence).

This clonotype appeared a few times. The chain carries TRBV7-8 and TRBJ2-2; TRBD1 matches at 8 bases. Germline trimming cut 4 bases from V and 5 bases from J; bases unmatched to any gene: 12. CDR1 is SGHVS, CDR2 FQNEAQ, per germline. The CDR3 spans 17 residues. The CDR3 DNA is TGTGCCAGCAGCTCGCTTATCGGGACAGGCCCGACCGGGGAGCTGTTTTTT. Protein: CASSSLIGTGPTGELFF.

This clonotype was seen a few times. The rearrangement uses TRBV5-1 and TRBJ2-5; D is perhaps TRBD2 (5 bases). The V gene lost 8 bases and the J gene lost 5 bases, with 16 bases spanning the gap. The CDR3 length is 13 residues. The germline gives CDR1 SGHRS, CDR2 YFSETQ. CDR3 loop: CARSPPGGETQYF. Here the CDR3 DNA reads TGCGCCAGAAGCCCCCCAGGAGGCGAGACCCAGTACTTC.

This clonotype was counted ten times or more. The chain carries TRBV7-3 and TRBJ2-5; the D gene is possibly TRBD2 (6 bases). Trimming took off 1 base at V and 3 bases at J, with 6 bases between the two ends. Germline values: CDR1 SGHTA, CDR2 FQGTGA. The CDR3 sequence is 13 residues long. This CDR3 is CASSLSGEETQYF. CDR3 DNA sequence: TGTGCCAGCAGCTTAAGCGGGGAAGAGACCCAGTACTTC.

The V and J genes are TRBV6-2 or TRBV6-3 and TRBJ2-1, with TRBD2 identical over 7 bases. The germline gives CDR1 MNHEY, CDR2 SVGEGT. Trimming at V came to 5 bases and at J to 7 bases, leaving 8 bases not matched to a gene. This CDR3 comprises 14 residues. For the CDR3, the DNA is TGTGCCAGCAGTAGGTTGGGGGGGATGAATGAGCAGTTCTTC. Residues: CASSRLGGMNEQFF.

At least ten counts were recorded for this clonotype. The rearrangement uses TRBV29-1 and TRBJ2-1; TRBD2 might be the D (5 bases). There are 11 residues in the CDR3. V was cut by 0 bases and J by 12 bases, with 9 bases left in between. Germline CDR1 is SQVTM and CDR2 is ANQGSEA. In DNA, the CDR3 is TGCAGCGTTGAAGATCTTGGAGGGCAGTTCTTC. Translation gives CSVEDLGGQFF.

This rearrangement joins TRBV12-3 or TRBV12-4 to TRBJ2-7; D unclear. The CDR3 totals 12 residues. V lost 3 bases and J 5 bases, leaving 8 bases between the germline ends. CDR3 residues: CASSLGTNEQYV. The CDR3 region has the DNA TGTGCCAGCAGTTTGGGTACAAACGAGCAGTACGTC.

This clonotype was observed a few times. V gene TRBV24-1 combines with J gene TRBJ1-5; tentative D call: TRBD1 (5 bases). CDR3 length: 14 amino acids. The germline CDR1 and CDR2 sequences are KGHDR and SFDVKD. V lost 3 bases, J lost 5 bases, and 10 bases lay in between. This CDR3 reads CATSDNGADQPQHF. The CDR3 DNA follows: TGTGCCACCAGTGATAATGGGGCAGATCAGCCCCAGCATTTT.

The V gene is TRBV11-3, the J gene TRBJ2-5; 11 bases align to TRBD1. V dropped 5 bases and J dropped 4; count of bases not matched to a gene: 6. This CDR3 is 15 amino acids long. The germline gives CDR1 SGHNT, CDR2 YENEEA. The CDR3 loop is CASSQADRGRETQYF. In DNA, the CDR3 is TGTGCCAGCAGCCAAGCGGACAGGGGGCGAGAGACCCAGTACTTC.

This clonotype was found a few times. A much larger clone differs from this one at a single base, so this may be a read error. The chain joins TRBV5-1 to TRBJ2-3; TRBD2 is a possible D gene (6 bases). CDR1 and CDR2 from the germline V gene are SGHRS and YFSETQ. V lost 0 bases and J 2 bases, leaving 10 bases between the germline ends. The CDR3 covers 15 residues. The CDR3 DNA is TGCGCCAGCAGCTTGGTTCCGGGGGACACAGATACGCAGTATTTT. Residues: CASSLVPGDTDTQYF.

The chain joins TRBV7-2 to TRBJ2-1; TRBD2 might be the D (7 bases). This CDR3 comprises 16 residues. V was cut by 5 bases and J by 4 bases, with 18 bases left in between. Looked up from germline, CDR1 is SGHTA and CDR2 is FQGNSA. CDR3 nucleotide sequence: TGTGCCAGCAGCACCTTCGGGCGGGGGCATTACAATGAGCAGTTCTTC. Amino acids: CASSTFGRGHYNEQFF.

The rearrangement joins TRBV28 to TRBJ1-5; no clear D gene. The CDR3 totals 14 residues. Germline CDR1 MDHEN, CDR2 SYDVKM. V gave up 4 bases and J gave up 3 bases, with 10 bases separating them. CDR3 sequence reads: CASSSSGLNQPQHF. The DNA of the CDR3 is TGTGCCAGCAGTTCCTCGGGTCTCAATCAGCCCCAGCATTTT.

In its sample, this clonotype was seen many times. The V and J genes are TRBV5-1 and TRBJ2-5, with TRBD1 matching 9 bases. This CDR3 has 15 amino acids. The germline V gene has CDR1 SGHRS and CDR2 YFSETQ. V shed 0 bases and J 4 bases; nucleotides not matched to a gene: 4. The CDR3 loop is CASSLGDRVGETQYF. The CDR3 DNA reads as TGCGCCAGCAGCTTGGGGGACAGGGTTGGAGAGACCCAGTACTTC.

The genes are TRBV5-1 and TRBJ1-1; 11 bases match TRBD1. The CDR3 extends over 15 amino acids. Germline CDR1 SGHRS, CDR2 YFSETQ. With V trimmed by 4 bases and J by 7 bases, 9 bases remained unmatched. The chain's CDR3 is CASSNRDRGMFEAFF. CDR3 DNA: TGCGCCAGCAGCAACCGGGACAGGGGGATGTTTGAAGCTTTCTTT.

V gene TRBV4-1 combines with J gene TRBJ1-1; maybe TRBD1 (6 bases). The V gene's germline CDR1 is MGHRA and CDR2 YSYEKL. The CDR3 has 14 amino acids. V lost 0 bases and J lost 7, with 12 bases in between. CDR3 nucleotide sequence: TGCGCCAGCAGCCAAGAGGCCAGGGGCCGTGAAGCTTTCTTT. It encodes CASSQEARGREAFF.

The chain links TRBV29-1 to TRBJ2-1, with 7 bases identical to TRBD1. This CDR3 spans 15 amino acids. The V gene end was trimmed by 4 bases and the J gene end by 2 bases; junction bases not matched to a gene: 8. Germline V lookup: CDR1 SQVTM, CDR2 ANQGSEA. The CDR3 loop is CSVVGGRGTYNEQFF. The CDR3 nucleotides are TGCAGCGTTGTAGGGGGCAGGGGGACCTACAATGAGCAGTTCTTC.

The chain is built from TRBV12-3 or TRBV12-4 and TRBJ1-5; the D is unclear. Trimming removed 5 bases at V and 2 bases at J, with 7 bases between. The CDR3 is 13 residues long. CDR3 in amino acids: CASSPVGNQPQHF. Written as DNA, the CDR3 is TGTGCCAGCAGTCCTGTAGGCAATCAGCCCCAGCATTTT.

This chain connects TRBV18 to TRBJ1-2, with no clear D. This CDR3 has 13 amino acids. The V gene lost 6 bases and the J gene lost 1 base, with 9 bases spanning the gap. Per germline, CDR1 KGHSH and CDR2 LQKENI. CDR3 DNA: TGTGCCAGCTCCGAGGCCAGTAACTATGGCTACACCTTC. Its protein is CASSEASNYGYTF.

The genes are TRBV5-1 and TRBJ2-6; no reliable D call. The CDR3 has 15 amino acids. V was trimmed by 4 bases and J by 2 bases, leaving 10 bases between them. CDR1 is SGHRS, CDR2 YFSETQ, per germline. This chain's CDR3 is CASSPGHAGANVLTF. The CDR3 DNA reads TGCGCCAGCAGCCCGGGTCACGCTGGGGCCAACGTCCTGACTTTC.

This clonotype came up a few times. The chain's CDR3 is CSAGRVGYTF. The CDR3 region has the DNA TGCAGTGCTGGGCGCGTCGGCTACACCTTC. The chain uses TRBV20-1 and TRBJ1-2; D is uncertain. CDR1 and CDR2 from the germline V gene are DFQATT and SNEGSKA (reference sequence). The CDR3 has 10 residues. Trimming left V 5 bases short and J 8 bases short, with 9 bases between.

This clonotype showed up many times. The chain links TRBV9 to TRBJ2-2; 8 bases agree with TRBD1. The CDR3 totals 14 residues. V lost 4 bases and J lost 7; bases outside the gene matches: 6. Germline lookup yields CDR1 SGDLS and CDR2 YYNGEE. In DNA, the CDR3 is TGTGCCAGCAGCCCCCAGGGGGCCAGCGGGGAGCTGTTTTTT. Translating gives CASSPQGASGELFF.

The chain couples TRBV3-1 to TRBJ2-2; D may match TRBD1 or TRBD2 (5 bases each). Trimming stripped 0 bases from V and 6 bases from J, with 17 bases between. The CDR3 runs 17 residues. Germline values: CDR1 LGHDT, CDR2 YNNKEL (reference sequence). This chain's CDR3 is CASSQEFVWGSAGELFF. CDR3 DNA: TGTGCCAGCAGCCAAGAGTTTGTATGGGGGTCTGCCGGGGAGCTGTTTTTT.

This chain joins TRBV11-2 and TRBJ2-3; D tentatively reads TRBD1 or TRBD2 (5 bases each). CDR1 and CDR2 from the germline V gene are SGHAT and FQNNGV. This CDR3 spans 14 amino acids. Between the trimmed V and J ends, which lost 2 bases and 6 bases, there was a span of 12 bases. The CDR3 region is CASSLTRGGDTQYF. The CDR3 nucleotides are TGTGCCAGCAGCTTAACCCGGGGCGGGGATACGCAGTATTTT.

This clonotype was detected only a few times. The rearrangement uses TRBV4-3 and TRBJ1-5, with D maybe TRBD1 (6 bases). Germline assignment: CDR1 LGHNA and CDR2 YSLEER. V lost 3 bases, J lost 6 bases, and 18 bases lay in between. CDR3 length equals 16 residues. The CDR3 spells CASSQSFPTGRQPQHF. CDR3 nucleotide sequence: TGCGCCAGCAGCCAGTCGTTCCCGACAGGACGTCAGCCCCAGCATTTT.

The chain has TRBV11-2 and TRBJ2-3; 8 bases agree with TRBD2. Per germline, CDR1 SGHAT and CDR2 FQNNGV. V lost 2 bases and J lost 6; bases outside the gene matches: 4. This CDR3 spans 14 amino acids. The CDR3 spells CASSLSTSGDTQYF. The CDR3 DNA is TGTGCCAGCAGCTTAAGTACTAGCGGTGATACGCAGTATTTT.